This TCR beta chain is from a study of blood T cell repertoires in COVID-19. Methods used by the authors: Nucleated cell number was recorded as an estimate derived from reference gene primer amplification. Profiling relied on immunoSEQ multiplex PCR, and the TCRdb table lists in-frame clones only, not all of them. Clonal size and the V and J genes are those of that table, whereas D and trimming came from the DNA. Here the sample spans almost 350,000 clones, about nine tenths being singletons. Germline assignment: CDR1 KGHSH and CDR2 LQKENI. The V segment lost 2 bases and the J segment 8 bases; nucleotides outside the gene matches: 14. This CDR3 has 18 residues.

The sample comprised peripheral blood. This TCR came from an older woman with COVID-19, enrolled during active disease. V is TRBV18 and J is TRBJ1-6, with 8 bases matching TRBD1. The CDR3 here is CASSPVWTGRGNYSPLHF. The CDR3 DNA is TGTGCCAGCTCACCAGTCTGGACAGGGAGGGGGAATTATTCACCCCTCCACTTT.